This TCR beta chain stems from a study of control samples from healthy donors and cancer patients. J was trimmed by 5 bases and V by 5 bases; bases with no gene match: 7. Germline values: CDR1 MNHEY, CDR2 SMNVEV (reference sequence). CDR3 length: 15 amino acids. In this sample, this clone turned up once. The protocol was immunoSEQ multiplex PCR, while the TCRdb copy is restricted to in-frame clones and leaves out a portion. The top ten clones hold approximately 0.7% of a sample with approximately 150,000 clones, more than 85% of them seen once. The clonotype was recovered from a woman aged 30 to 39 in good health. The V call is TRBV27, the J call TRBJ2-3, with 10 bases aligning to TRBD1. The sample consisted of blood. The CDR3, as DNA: TGTGCCAGCAGTACCCCGACAGGGGGCAAAGATACGCAGTATTTT. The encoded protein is CASSTPTGGKDTQYF.